This T cell receptor beta chain was sequenced for a study of cytomegalovirus exposure and HLA in healthy donors. General study results and limits: Later analysis reportedly placed an Asian-associated ancestry cluster below the roughly 690-donor mean in N-insertions. With DRB1 most and HLA-C fewest, TCR association rates differed between HLA loci in a later analysis. TCR beta chains numbering under 200 were designated cytomegalovirus-associated.

Vbeta (60) and Jbeta (13) primers were used in the PCR. Assay: immunoSEQ multiplex PCR; the TCRdb copy retains only in-frame clones and omits some. Of approximately 92,000 clones listed, approximately 81% are singletons. V was pared by 5 bases and J by 0 bases, with 5 bases between. CDR3 length: 12 residues. The germline V gene encodes CDR1 SNHLY and CDR2 FYNNEI. Details on this clone: Its antigen is undetermined.

The source material was PBMCs. This TCR derives from a girl aged 2 to 9 in good health and CMV-seropositive. V gene TRBV2 combines with J gene TRBJ2-7; D unclear. In DNA, the CDR3 is TGTGCCAGCAGTCCCCACTCCTACGAGCAGTACTTC. It encodes CASSPHSYEQYF.